Included here is one T cell receptor (beta chain) sequence, with context. This sample is drawn from a study of shared clonotypes between healthy human individuals. Data came from immunoSEQ multiplex PCR; TCRdb stores just in-frame clones and leaves some out. Seen here are 1.4 million or so clones, just under 99% observed once, and the top ten hold 0.3% to 0.45%. CDR1 and CDR2 from the germline V gene are SGHAT and FQNNGV. The CDR3 has 16 residues. Losses at the gene ends were 4 bases for V and 1 base for J; bases not matched to a gene: 5. The sample was naive CD4+ T cells sorted from blood. Subset defined: CD45RA+ positively selected. This receptor was taken from a young man in good health. The rearrangement uses TRBV11-2 and TRBJ2-3; TRBD2 agrees at 10 bases. CDR3 in amino acids: CASSYPGLAGTDTQYF. The CDR3 DNA is TGTGCCAGCAGCTACCCAGGACTAGCGGGCACAGATACGCAGTATTTT.